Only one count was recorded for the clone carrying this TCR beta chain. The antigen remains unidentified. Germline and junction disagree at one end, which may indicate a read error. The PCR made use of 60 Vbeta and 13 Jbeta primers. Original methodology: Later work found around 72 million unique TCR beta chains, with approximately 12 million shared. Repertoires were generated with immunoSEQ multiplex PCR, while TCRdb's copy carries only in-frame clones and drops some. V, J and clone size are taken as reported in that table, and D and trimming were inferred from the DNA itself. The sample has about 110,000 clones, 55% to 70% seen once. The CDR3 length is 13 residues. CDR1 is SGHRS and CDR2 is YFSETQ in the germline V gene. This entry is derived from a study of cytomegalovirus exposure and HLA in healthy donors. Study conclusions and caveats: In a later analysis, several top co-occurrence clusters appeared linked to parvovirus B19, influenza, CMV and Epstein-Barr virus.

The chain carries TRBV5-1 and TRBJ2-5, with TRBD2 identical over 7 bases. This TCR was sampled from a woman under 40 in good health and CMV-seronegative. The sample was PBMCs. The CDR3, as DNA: TGCGCCAGCAGCTCCGGGACTACGGAGACCCGGTACTTC. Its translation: CASSSGTTETRYF.